This TCR beta chain was found in a study of OX40 agonist ivuxolimab in advanced cancers. About the study: The patients got ivuxolimab, which is an agonistic anti-OX40 (CD134) antibody. Recorded diagnoses for dose-escalation patients were hepatocellular carcinoma, melanoma, renal cell or head and neck cancer. Six ivuxolimab dose levels, 0.01 to 10 mg/kg, were given intravenously every 2 weeks.

Study-wide points: More expanded clones were found, on average, in CD8+ than in CD4+ T cells.

To note about this clone: What it recognizes is unknown. Germline is not matched at one junction end, which may reflect a read error.

Produced via immunoSEQ multiplex PCR; TCRdb's table is partial and in-frame only. This table holds over 80,000 clones, approximately 87% found once. The source material was CD4+ or CD8+ T cells sorted from blood, sampled in a trial of the OX40 agonist ivuxolimab. This receptor was identified in an adult with an advanced solid tumor such as melanoma, head and neck, liver or kidney cancer.

As DNA, the CDR3 is TGTGCTAGCAGCTTAGCATGGGGGGGTGAGCAGTACTTC. This encodes CASSLAWGGEQYF. The V gene is TRBV7-7, the J gene TRBJ2-7, with 7 bases identical to TRBD2. CDR1 is SSHAT and CDR2 is FNYEAQ in the germline V gene (reference sequence). The CDR3 spans 13 residues. Together with reference TRBV7-7 and TRBJ2-7, the CDR3 gives the full variable domain: GAGVSQSPRYKVTKRGQDVTLRCDPISSHATLYWYQQALGQGPEFLTYFNYEAQPDKSGLPSDRFSAERPEGSISTLTIQRTEQRDSAMYRCASSLAWGGEQYFGPGTRLTVT.